This T cell receptor beta chain was documented in a study of CD8 T cells in ankylosing spondylitis. Study-wide results and limits: A TCR beta motif of about eight highly homologous variants seemed to mark ankylosing spondylitis blood. Disease-linked clones bore a CD8+ phenotype and were relatively rare in peripheral blood. From matched ankylosing spondylitis synovial fluid, disease-linked clones were reportedly recovered at significantly enriched levels.

This clonotype showed up many times. What it binds is unknown. Preparation of TCR beta libraries was done by quantitative 5'-RACE with molecular barcodes. Each CDR3 protein gets one entry after TCRdb re-called the 5' RACE reads with MiXCR. The sample holds about 90,000 distinct CDR3 sequences; roughly 8.8% are singletons and the top ten take over 25%. The germline gives CDR1 DFQATT, CDR2 SNEGSKA (reference sequence). Germline trimming cut 0 bases from V and 7 bases from J; bases unmatched to any gene: 8. The CDR3 runs to 15 residues. The TCR originated in a male donor with ankylosing spondylitis. The chain has TRBV20-1 and TRBJ2-1, with 8 bases that match TRBD2. The sample was blood, either unsorted or a sorted T cell fraction (not recorded which). In DNA, the CDR3 is TGCAGTGCTAGAGATCCTGAGCGGGAGTCGAATGAGCAGTTCTTC. Amino acid sequence: CSARDPERESNEQFF.